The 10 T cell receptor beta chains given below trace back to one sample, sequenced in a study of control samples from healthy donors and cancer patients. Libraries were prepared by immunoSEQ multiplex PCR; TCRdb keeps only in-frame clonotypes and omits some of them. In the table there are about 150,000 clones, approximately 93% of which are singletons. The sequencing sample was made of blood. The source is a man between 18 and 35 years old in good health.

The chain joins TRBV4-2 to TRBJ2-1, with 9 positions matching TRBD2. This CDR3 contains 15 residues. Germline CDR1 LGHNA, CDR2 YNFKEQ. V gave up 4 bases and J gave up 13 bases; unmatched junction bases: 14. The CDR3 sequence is CASSPGRGLAINQFF. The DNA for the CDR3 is TGTGCCAGCAGCCCAGGACGAGGACTAGCGATTAATCAGTTCTTC.

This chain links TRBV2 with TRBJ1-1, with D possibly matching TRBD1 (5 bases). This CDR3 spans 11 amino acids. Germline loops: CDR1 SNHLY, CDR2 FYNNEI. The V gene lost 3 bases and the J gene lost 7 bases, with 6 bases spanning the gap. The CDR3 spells CASSDDSEAFF. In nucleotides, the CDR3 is TGTGCCAGCAGTGACGACAGTGAAGCTTTCTTT.

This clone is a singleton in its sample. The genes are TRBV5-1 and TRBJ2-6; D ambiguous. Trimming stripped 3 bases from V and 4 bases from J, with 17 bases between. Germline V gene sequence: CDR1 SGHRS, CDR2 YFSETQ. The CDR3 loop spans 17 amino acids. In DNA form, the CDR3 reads TGCGCCAGCAGCTCTAAGTATGAGGTATACGGGGCCAACGTCCTGACTTTC. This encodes CASSSKYEVYGANVLTF.

CDR3 nucleotides: TGTGCCAGCAGCTTCGTGGCTGGAAACACCATATATTTT. Protein sequence: CASSFVAGNTIYF. This chain links TRBV11-2 with TRBJ1-3; D is undetermined. The CDR3 is 13 amino acids. Per germline, CDR1 SGHAT and CDR2 FQNNGV. V shed 3 bases and J shed 2 bases, with 5 bases lying between them.

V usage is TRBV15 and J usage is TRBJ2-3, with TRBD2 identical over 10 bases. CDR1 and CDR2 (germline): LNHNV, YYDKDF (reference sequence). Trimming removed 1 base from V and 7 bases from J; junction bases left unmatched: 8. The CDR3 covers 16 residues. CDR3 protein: CATSRGRAGGQNTQYF. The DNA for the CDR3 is TGTGCCACCAGCAGAGGTCGAGCGGGGGGGCAAAATACGCAGTATTTT.

This CDR3 reads CASSVDGGAGYGYTF. CDR3 DNA: TGTGCCAGCAGCGTAGATGGGGGAGCCGGCTATGGCTACACCTTC. V gene TRBV9 combines with J gene TRBJ1-2; D might be TRBD1 (5 bases). With 0 bases removed from V and 4 bases from J, the gap between germline ends came to 13 bases. Germline V gene lookup returns CDR1 SGDLS and CDR2 YYNGEE. CDR3 size: 15 residues.

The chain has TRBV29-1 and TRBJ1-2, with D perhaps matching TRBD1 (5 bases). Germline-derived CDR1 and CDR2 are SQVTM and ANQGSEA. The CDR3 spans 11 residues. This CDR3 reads CSIRDGYGYTF. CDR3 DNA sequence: TGCAGTATTAGGGACGGGTATGGCTACACCTTC.

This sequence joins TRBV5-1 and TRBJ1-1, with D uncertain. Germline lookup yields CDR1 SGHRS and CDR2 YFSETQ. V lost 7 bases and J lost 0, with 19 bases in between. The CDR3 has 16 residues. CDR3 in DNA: TGCGCCAGCCGCCCCGCCCGGGAGCAGGTGAACACTGAAGCTTTCTTT. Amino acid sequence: CASRPAREQVNTEAFF.

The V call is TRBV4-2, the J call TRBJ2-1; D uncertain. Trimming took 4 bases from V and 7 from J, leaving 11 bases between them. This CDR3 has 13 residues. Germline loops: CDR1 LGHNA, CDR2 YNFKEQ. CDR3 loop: CASSPTFTNEQFF. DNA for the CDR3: TGTGCCAGCAGCCCGACCTTTACTAATGAGCAGTTCTTC.

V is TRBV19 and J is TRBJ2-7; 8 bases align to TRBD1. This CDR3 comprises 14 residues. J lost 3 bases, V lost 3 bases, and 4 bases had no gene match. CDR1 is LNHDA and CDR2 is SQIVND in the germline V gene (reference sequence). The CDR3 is CASSMGQALYEQYF. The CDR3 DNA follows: TGTGCCAGTAGTATGGGACAGGCGCTCTACGAGCAGTACTTC.